These 20 T cell receptor beta chains originate from one sample sequenced in a study of cytomegalovirus exposure and HLA in healthy donors. Use of 60 Vbeta and 13 Jbeta primers characterized the PCR. TCRdb's copy holds only in-frame clones and misses some; the assay was immunoSEQ multiplex PCR. This sample has 60,000 to 70,000 clones, with roughly 72% found just once. Sequencing input: PBMCs. These receptors originate from a man aged 45-65 years in good health and CMV-seronegative.

The rearrangement links TRBV6-1 to TRBJ1-1; TRBD1 is a possible D gene (6 bases). CDR3 length: 14 residues. CDR1 and CDR2 from the germline V gene are MNHNS and SASEGT. Trimming took 6 bases from V and 1 from J, leaving 12 bases between them. CDR3 loop: CASRYSRGNTEAFF. CDR3 nucleotides: TGTGCCAGCAGGTATTCCAGGGGGAACACTGAAGCTTTCTTT.

The chain uses TRBV30 and TRBJ2-1; D unresolved. The germline V gene has CDR1 GTSNPN and CDR2 SVGIG (reference sequence). This CDR3 is built from 13 residues. The ends were cut back, 4 bases at V and 2 bases at J, with 9 bases in the middle. CDR3 sequence: CAWTIGAYNEQFF. The CDR3 DNA reads as TGTGCCTGGACTATTGGAGCCTACAATGAGCAGTTCTTC.

The chain carries TRBV4-1 and TRBJ2-7; 7 bases line up with TRBD1. V shed 3 bases, J shed 3 bases, and the junction held 11 bases outside the gene matches. The CDR3 has 16 amino acids. Germline V CDR1 and CDR2: MGHRA, YSYEKL. Here the CDR3 reads CASSQSTGVRLYEQYF. CDR3 bases: TGCGCCAGCAGCCAGTCTACAGGGGTTCGTCTCTACGAGCAGTACTTC.

The table lists this clone with a count of one. V gene TRBV30 combines with J gene TRBJ2-7, with D unclear. The germline gives CDR1 GTSNPN, CDR2 SVGIG (reference sequence). Trimming left V 2 bases short and J 3 bases short, with 11 bases between. The length of the CDR3 is 13 residues. Here the CDR3 DNA reads TGTGCCTGGAGTCTGCAGTTGAACTACGAGCAGTACTTC. Translated, it gives CAWSLQLNYEQYF.

This clone was seen just once. The chain has TRBV5-5 and TRBJ2-7; D unclear. Trimming cost V 4 bases and J 2 bases, with 13 bases left between them. The CDR3 has 14 amino acids. Germline loops: CDR1 SGHKS, CDR2 YYEKEE (reference sequence). DNA of the CDR3: TGTGCCAGCAGCCTTCGAAACACCGCCTACGAGCAGTACTTC. The encoded protein is CASSLRNTAYEQYF. Full variable domain (remainder filled in from reference TRBV5-5 and TRBJ2-7): DAGVTQSPTHLIKTRGQQVTLRCSPISGHKSVSWYQQVLGQGPQFIFQYYEKEERGRGNFPDRFSARQFPNYSSELNVNALLLGDSALYLCASSLRNTAYEQYFGPGTRLTVT.

This chain connects TRBV30 to TRBJ1-1, with D tentatively TRBD1 (5 bases). Germline CDR1 and CDR2: GTSNPN and SVGIG (reference sequence). The CDR3 spans 13 residues. V was pared by 0 bases and J by 5 bases, with 10 bases between. CDR3 protein: CAWSVQGVTEAFF. The CDR3 DNA reads TGTGCCTGGAGTGTACAAGGGGTTACTGAAGCTTTCTTT.

This rearrangement joins TRBV4-1 to TRBJ2-1; D gene ambiguous. Germline V lookup: CDR1 MGHRA, CDR2 YSYEKL. CDR3 length equals 12 residues. V lost 0 bases, J lost 9 bases, and 6 bases lay in between. The CDR3 reads CASSQDQVEQFF. CDR3 coding DNA: TGCGCCAGCAGCCAAGATCAGGTTGAGCAGTTCTTC.

This chain joins TRBV15 and TRBJ2-1, with D unresolved. The CDR3 sequence is 16 residues long. Germline loops: CDR1 LNHNV, CDR2 YYDKDF (reference sequence). The V end lost 1 base, the J end lost 6 bases, and 16 bases lay between the germline ends. CDR3 nucleotide sequence: TGTGCCACCAGCAGAGTTGATCTAGTAAGGCGCAATGAGCAGTTCTTC. This sequence encodes CATSRVDLVRRNEQFF.

This clone was counted a few times. V and J are TRBV6-5 and TRBJ1-5; D possibly corresponds to TRBD1 (5 bases). CDR1 is MNHEY, CDR2 SVGAGI, per germline. This CDR3 spans 14 amino acids. The ends were cut back, 6 bases at V and 2 bases at J, with 11 bases in the middle. CDR3 loop: CASRQGVGNQPQHF. The CDR3 DNA follows: TGTGCCAGCAGGCAGGGCGTGGGCAATCAGCCCCAGCATTTT.

The rearrangement links TRBV28 to TRBJ2-7, with TRBD2 matching 9 bases. Germline V CDR1 and CDR2: MDHEN, SYDVKM. Trimming at V came to 1 base and at J to 5 bases, leaving 6 bases not matched to a gene. CDR3 length equals 15 residues. CDR3 nucleotides: TGTGCCAGCAGTTTATTTGCGGGAGGGCGGAACGAGCAGTACTTC. It specifies CASSLFAGGRNEQYF. Based on the CDR3 plus reference TRBV28 and TRBJ2-7, the full variable domain is DVKVTQSSRYLVKRTGEKVFLECVQDMDHENMFWYRQDPGLGLRLIYFSYDVKMKEKGDIPEGYSVSREKKERFSLILESASTNQTSMYLCASSLFAGGRNEQYFGPGTRLTVT.

This clone occurred a few times. V usage is TRBV6-4 and J usage is TRBJ2-1; perhaps TRBD1 as D (6 bases). The germline gives CDR1 MRHNA, CDR2 SNTAGT. V was pared by 3 bases and J by 3 bases, with 6 bases between. This CDR3 spans 13 amino acids. This CDR3 reads CASSEDSYNEQFF. In DNA form, the CDR3 reads TGTGCCAGCAGTGAGGACAGCTACAATGAGCAGTTCTTC.

This sequence joins TRBV5-4 and TRBJ2-7; D perhaps matches TRBD1 (5 bases). The CDR3 runs 13 residues. Between the trimmed V and J ends, which lost 4 bases and 0 bases, there was a span of 8 bases. The germline CDR1 and CDR2 sequences are SGHNT and YYREEE (reference sequence). The CDR3 DNA reads as TGTGCCAGCAGCCCACAGGCCTCCTACGAGCAGTACTTC. It specifies CASSPQASYEQYF.

V usage is TRBV7-8 and J usage is TRBJ1-1; no clear D gene. Per the germline V gene, CDR1 is SGHVS and CDR2 is FQNEAQ. Between the trimmed V and J ends, which lost 0 bases and 2 bases, there was a span of 10 bases. The length of the CDR3 is 15 residues. CDR3 loop: CASSLARTANTEAFF. CDR3 sequence (DNA): TGTGCCAGCAGCTTAGCGCGCACAGCCAACACTGAAGCTTTCTTT.

This sequence joins TRBV27 and TRBJ2-2, with 8 bases matching TRBD1. CDR3 length equals 13 residues. Losses at the gene ends were 7 bases for V and 9 bases for J; bases not matched to a gene: 7. Germline CDR1 and CDR2: MNHEY and SMNVEV (reference sequence). The CDR3 DNA reads as TGTGCCAGCACGGTTCAGGGGGCAAGGGAGCTGTTTTTT. Translated: CASTVQGARELFF.

The chain uses TRBV28 and TRBJ2-1; 10 positions agree with TRBD2. Trimming took 2 bases from V and 4 from J; bases not matched to a gene: 2. Germline loops: CDR1 MDHEN, CDR2 SYDVKM. The CDR3 covers 15 residues. The CDR3 DNA reads TGTGCCAGCAGTTTAGGGACTAGCGAGTACAATGAGCAGTTCTTC. Protein sequence: CASSLGTSEYNEQFF.

The chain joins TRBV28 to TRBJ2-1, with 11 bases that match TRBD2. The CDR3 is 15 residues long. Germline trimming cut 5 bases from V and 12 bases from J; bases unmatched to any gene: 12. The germline V gene has CDR1 MDHEN and CDR2 SYDVKM. The CDR3 bases are TGTGCCAGCAGTCCCCTGACTAGCGGGAAGATGGGGCAGTTCTTC. Translating gives CASSPLTSGKMGQFF.

This clone was seen a few times. This sequence joins TRBV9 and TRBJ2-7, with TRBD1 identical over 8 bases. Germline CDR1 is SGDLS and CDR2 is YYNGEE. V lost 3 bases and J lost 2; bases outside the gene matches: 4. The CDR3 consists of 14 residues. CDR3 sequence (DNA): TGTGCCAGCAGCGGAGAGACAGGGGCCTACGAGCAGTACTTC. Encoded protein: CASSGETGAYEQYF.

This chain connects TRBV25-1 to TRBJ1-1; D is unclear. CDR1 is MGHDK, CDR2 SYGVNS, per germline. Trimming removed 4 bases from V and 1 base from J, with 7 bases in between. The CDR3 length is 13 residues. The CDR3 here is CASSASQNTEAFF. The CDR3 nucleotides read TGTGCCAGCAGTGCATCCCAGAACACTGAAGCTTTCTTT.

The chain has TRBV27 and TRBJ2-2, with 7 bases lining up with TRBD1. Germline CDR1 MNHEY, CDR2 SMNVEV (reference sequence). The CDR3 sequence is 16 residues long. J was trimmed by 1 base and V by 5 bases; bases with no gene match: 7. The chain's CDR3 is CASSPIDRVNTGELFF. In nucleotides, the CDR3 is TGTGCCAGCAGTCCTATAGACAGGGTGAACACCGGGGAGCTGTTTTTT.

V usage is TRBV7-3 and J usage is TRBJ1-1; unclear D gene. Trimming shortened V by 3 bases and J by 3 bases, and 8 bases separated the two germline ends. Germline CDR1 reads SGHTA; CDR2 reads FQGTGA. The CDR3 length is 13 residues. DNA for the CDR3: TGTGCCAGCAGCTTTTCACGGGACACTGAAGCTTTCTTT. Its translation: CASSFSRDTEAFF.